The 16 T cell receptor beta chains presented below share a single source sample, sequenced in a study of T-cell reconstitution after alpha-beta-depleted transplantation in children (dated by TCRdb to about 2016). Libraries were made using PCR. TCRdb shows the sequencer as Illumina HiSeq 2500. TCR library preparation used molecular barcoding, with unique molecular identifiers applied to normalize quantification of the TCRbeta repertoire. Using fastp at Q25 and MiXCR, TCRdb reprocessed the public reads and kept productive beta chains. Rows matching on CDR3 protein sequence are summarized as one entry with the most common DNA and genes. The sample table holds 200,000 to 250,000 distinct CDR3 sequences, of which 8% to 9.5% were seen once. The top ten hold 5% to 7% of the sample. The source was PBMCs from the stem cell graft donor, collected from the stem cell graft. The receptors originated from a human donor who donated a stem cell graft to a child with acute lymphoblastic leukemia.

This clonotype was seen a handful of times. This chain connects TRBV5-1 to TRBJ2-7; 7 nucleotides line up with TRBD2. J lost 3 bases, V lost 4 bases, and 4 bases had no gene match. CDR3 size: 13 residues. Germline-derived CDR1 and CDR2 are SGHRS and YFSETQ. CDR3 in amino acids: CASSQAGVYEQYF. The CDR3 DNA reads TGCGCCAGCAGCCAGGCGGGGGTCTACGAGCAGTACTTC.

This clonotype was recorded at least ten times. J is TRBJ2-3 and V is TRBV10-3; 9 bases match TRBD2. The length of the CDR3 is 16 residues. J was trimmed by 2 bases and V by 4 bases; bases with no gene match: 7. Germline lookup yields CDR1 ENHRY and CDR2 SYGVKD. The CDR3 DNA reads TGTGCCATCAGTGTCCGGGCGGGGGGGTCCACAGATACGCAGTATTTT. Amino acid sequence: CAISVRAGGSTDTQYF.

J is TRBJ2-2 and V is TRBV29-1; D is perhaps TRBD1 (6 bases). Looked up from germline, CDR1 is SQVTM and CDR2 is ANQGSEA. This CDR3 has 13 amino acids. Trimming took off 7 bases at V and 5 bases at J, with 14 bases between the two ends. The CDR3 reads CSGRGETTGELFF. The CDR3 coding sequence is TGCAGCGGCAGGGGAGAGACGACCGGGGAGCTGTTTTTT.

This clonotype was detected a few times. This sequence joins TRBV7-8 and TRBJ2-3; 9 nucleotides line up with TRBD2. CDR1 and CDR2 (germline): SGHVS, FQNEAQ. J gave up 9 bases and V 6 bases, and 16 bases lay outside the gene matches. The CDR3 length is 16 residues. This chain's CDR3 is CASSFERDPAGGTQYF. DNA of the CDR3: TGTGCCAGCAGTTTTGAGCGGGATCCGGCGGGGGGGACGCAGTATTTT.

This clonotype turned up a few times. The CDR3 protein is CASSLGKPNEKLFF. In DNA form, the CDR3 reads TGTGCCAGCAGCTTGGGTAAACCTAATGAAAAACTGTTTTTT. V is TRBV5-5 and J is TRBJ1-4, with no clear D. Trimming removed 0 bases from V and 3 bases from J, with 6 bases in between. The CDR3 runs 14 residues. Germline assignment: CDR1 SGHKS and CDR2 YYEKEE (reference sequence).

This clonotype occurred a few times. This chain joins TRBV5-6 and TRBJ2-5; TRBD1 matches 10 bases. The CDR3 runs to 16 residues. Germline V gene data show CDR1 as SGHDT and CDR2 as YYEEEE. J was trimmed by 5 bases and V by 3 bases; bases with no gene match: 10. The CDR3 loop is CASSSPTGGYEETQYF. Here the CDR3 DNA reads TGTGCCAGCAGCTCGCCGACAGGGGGCTATGAGGAGACCCAGTACTTC. Full variable domain (missing parts from reference TRBV5-6 and TRBJ2-5): DAGVTQSPTHLIKTRGQQVTLRCSPKSGHDTVSWYQQALGQGPQFIFQYYEEEERQRGNFPDRFSGHQFPNYSSELNVNALLLGDSALYLCASSSPTGGYEETQYFGPGTRLLVL.

This chain uses TRBV19 with TRBJ1-1, with D possibly matching TRBD1 (6 bases). The CDR3 sequence is 15 residues long. V was shortened by 5 bases and J by 8 bases, with 21 bases between the two germline ends. Germline loops: CDR1 LNHDA, CDR2 SQIVND (reference sequence). CDR3 in amino acids: CASSVQGLGAGEAFF. CDR3 in DNA: TGTGCCAGTAGTGTACAGGGCCTCGGGGCGGGAGAAGCTTTCTTT.

The chain uses TRBV5-6 and TRBJ1-1; D remains ambiguous. The ends were cut back, 3 bases at V and 7 bases at J, with 28 bases in the middle. The CDR3 runs to 18 residues. Looked up from germline, CDR1 is SGHDT and CDR2 is YYEEEE. In DNA form, the CDR3 reads TGTGCCAGCAGCTGGGTTCCAAGGGAATCTCATATAGGGAATGAAGCTTTCTTT. Protein: CASSWVPRESHIGNEAFF.

Many counts were recorded for this clonotype. The chain uses TRBV20-1 and TRBJ2-5; D is ambiguous. CDR1 DFQATT and CDR2 SNEGSKA come from the germline V gene (reference sequence). The CDR3 sequence is 13 residues long. The V end lost 2 bases, the J end lost 1 base, and 8 bases lay between the germline ends. The CDR3 region has the DNA TGCAGTGCTAGATTACAACCCCAAGAGACCCAGTACTTC. Its translation is CSARLQPQETQYF.

Only a few counts were recorded for this clonotype. The chain is built from TRBV5-1 and TRBJ2-3; 9 nucleotides align to TRBD2. V gave up 4 bases and J gave up 1 base; unmatched junction bases: 7. There are 16 residues in the CDR3. Germline lookup yields CDR1 SGHRS and CDR2 YFSETQ. The CDR3 loop is CASSAGLAEGTDTQYF. The CDR3 DNA is TGCGCCAGCAGCGCGGGACTAGCAGAGGGCACAGATACGCAGTATTTT. Looking up the rest from reference TRBV5-1 and TRBJ2-3 gives the full variable domain: KAGVTQTPRYLIKTRGQQVTLSCSPISGHRSVSWYQQTPGQGLQFLFEYFSETQRNKGNFPGRFSGRQFSNSRSEMNVSTLELGDSALYLCASSAGLAEGTDTQYFGPGTRLTVL.

This clonotype was detected ten times or more. The J gene is TRBJ2-7, the V gene TRBV4-1; the match to TRBD1 covers 9 bases. The CDR3 runs to 15 residues. Trimming took 0 bases from V and 8 from J; bases not matched to a gene: 8. Germline CDR1 and CDR2: MGHRA and YSYEKL. CDR3 protein: CASSQDYGTGYQQYF. CDR3 coding DNA: TGCGCCAGCAGCCAAGACTACGGGACAGGGTATCAGCAGTACTTC.

With respect to this clonotype: This clone may be a read error of a much larger clone one base away. The chain joins TRBV20-1 to TRBJ2-3; D not resolved. CDR1 and CDR2 from the germline V gene are DFQATT and SNEGSKA (reference sequence). The CDR3 is made up of 14 amino acids. CDR3 loop: CCLKTRTLPDTQYF. In nucleotides, the CDR3 is TGCTGTCTTAAGACCAGGACCCTCCCAGATACGCAGTATTTT.

This clonotype was seen a few times. The chain has TRBV5-5 and TRBJ2-7, with TRBD1 matching 9 bases. The CDR3 is 15 amino acids. CDR1 and CDR2 from the germline V gene are SGHKS and YYEKEE (reference sequence). The trim removed 1 base at V and 5 bases at J, leaving 7 bases unmatched. Here the CDR3 reads CASSLRRTGDNEQYF. CDR3 sequence (DNA): TGTGCCAGCAGCTTGAGGAGGACAGGGGATAACGAGCAGTACTTC.

This clonotype came up a few times. This chain links TRBV29-1 with TRBJ1-1; D not resolved. CDR3 length: 12 residues. CDR1 is SQVTM, CDR2 ANQGSEA, per germline. Deletions cut 5 bases from V and 2 bases from J, with 9 bases between. CDR3 in DNA: TGCAGCGTTCAGGTCCTTAACACTGAAGCTTTCTTT. Translation gives CSVQVLNTEAFF.

The chain couples TRBV29-1 to TRBJ1-1; TRBD1 aligns across 10 bases. Losses at the gene ends were 7 bases for V and 3 bases for J; bases not matched to a gene: 5. This CDR3 comprises 13 residues. Per the germline V gene, CDR1 is SQVTM and CDR2 is ANQGSEA. The CDR3 DNA reads TGCAGCGCTCCGACAGGGGGCGACACTGAAGCTTTCTTT. It encodes CSAPTGGDTEAFF.

This clonotype was counted ten times or more. V is TRBV5-1 and J is TRBJ2-7, with D uncertain. Between the trimmed V and J ends, which lost 0 bases and 4 bases, there was a span of 8 bases. The CDR3 is 13 residues long. The germline V gene encodes CDR1 SGHRS and CDR2 YFSETQ. The CDR3 bases are TGCGCCAGCAGCTTGGAAGTAGGGTACGAGCAGTACTTC. Translated: CASSLEVGYEQYF.